These 12 T cell receptor beta chains share one sample of origin, sequenced in a study of cytomegalovirus exposure and HLA in healthy donors (dated by TCRdb to about 2017). The library was produced with the immunoSEQ multiplex PCR assay. The multiplex PCR relied on a mix of 60 forward primers for TCR Vbeta segments and 13 reverse primers for TCR Jbeta segments. TCRdb holds this immuneACCESS table with in-frame rearrangements only. Some clones are missing; in checked studies, unresolved V genes explain under half, and the rest has no known cause. The sample includes approximately 130,000 clones, with 70% to 85% observed a single time. The top ten clonotypes cover 2.7% of the sample. The specimen was PBMCs. These receptors originate from a boy aged 2 to 9 in good health and CMV-seronegative.

The CDR3 is CASSSTDTQYF. The CDR3 DNA is TGCGCCAGCAGTTCGACAGATACGCAGTATTTT. The V gene is TRBV10-2, the J gene TRBJ2-3, with D unresolved. There are 11 residues in the CDR3. The germline gives CDR1 WSHSY, CDR2 SAAADI. Trimming took 5 bases from V and 3 from J, leaving 3 bases between them.

The chain links TRBV5-1 to TRBJ1-5; tentative D call: TRBD1 (5 bases). The CDR3 covers 14 residues. Per the germline V gene, CDR1 is SGHRS and CDR2 is YFSETQ. Trimming cost V 0 bases and J 2 bases, with 6 bases left between them. The CDR3: CASSLGRGNQPQHF. CDR3 in DNA: TGCGCCAGCAGCTTGGGCAGGGGCAATCAGCCCCAGCATTTT.

This clone was found once. This chain connects TRBV5-6 to TRBJ1-2; TRBD1 matches at 8 bases. In germline, CDR1 is SGHDT, CDR2 YYEEEE. This CDR3 region has 14 residues. The junction had 5 bases not matched to a gene; V was cut back by 4 bases and J by 3 bases. CDR3 sequence reads: CASSPQGAYYGYTF. The CDR3 bases are TGTGCCAGCAGCCCCCAGGGGGCGTACTATGGCTACACCTTC.

The gene calls are TRBV5-6 and TRBJ1-1, with 8 bases matching TRBD1. The CDR3 contains 13 residues. Trimming removed 2 bases from V and 6 bases from J; junction bases left unmatched: 3. Looked up from germline, CDR1 is SGHDT and CDR2 is YYEEEE. CDR3 in amino acids: CASSFDRGPEAFF. DNA for the CDR3: TGTGCCAGCAGCTTCGACAGGGGCCCTGAAGCTTTCTTT.

This clone occurred once. This chain connects TRBV4-2 to TRBJ1-3; D call uncertain. Germline V gives CDR1 LGHNA, CDR2 YNFKEQ. The CDR3 has 18 residues. The ends were cut back, 0 bases at V and 0 bases at J, with 15 bases in the middle. The CDR3 region has the DNA TGTGCCAGCAGCCAAGACGGTCTTGGGAGAAGCTCTGGAAACACCATATATTTT. Translation gives CASSQDGLGRSSGNTIYF.

The CDR3 is CVTLGATSRAFF. The DNA for the CDR3 is TGTGTCACGCTAGGGGCGACCTCGCGGGCTTTCTTT. This rearrangement joins TRBV10-3 to TRBJ1-1; tentative D call: TRBD1 (5 bases). Germline CDR1 is ENHRY and CDR2 is SYGVKD. This CDR3 has 12 residues.

The rearrangement uses TRBV6-4 and TRBJ2-1; unclear D gene. V was pared by 2 bases and J by 0 bases, with 11 bases between. The CDR3 runs 16 residues. The germline gives CDR1 MRHNA, CDR2 SNTAGT. The CDR3: CASSDEAHSSYNEQFF. As DNA, the CDR3 is TGTGCCAGCAGTGACGAAGCCCACAGCTCCTACAATGAGCAGTTCTTC.

V gene TRBV2 combines with J gene TRBJ1-3; possibly TRBD1 for D (5 bases). This CDR3 is built from 15 residues. The V end was cut by 6 bases, the J end by 6 bases, with 18 bases between. CDR1 is SNHLY and CDR2 is FYNNEI in the germline V gene. CDR3 loop: CASRRDSRRENTIYF. CDR3 nucleotide sequence: TGTGCCAGCAGACGGGACTCTAGAAGGGAAAACACCATATATTTT.

This clone was recorded a few times. The CDR3 DNA sequence: TGCGCCAGCAGCGGTTCGGGACAGGGGTCCGGGGAGCTGTTTTTT. Protein product: CASSGSGQGSGELFF. The chain employs TRBV5-1 and TRBJ2-2; 10 bases agree with TRBD1. Germline V gives CDR1 SGHRS, CDR2 YFSETQ. Trimming removed 4 bases from V and 6 bases from J; junction bases left unmatched: 6. The CDR3 loop spans 15 amino acids. The whole variable domain, remainder taken from reference TRBV5-1 and TRBJ2-2, is KAGVTQTPRYLIKTRGQQVTLSCSPISGHRSVSWYQQTPGQGLQFLFEYFSETQRNKGNFPGRFSGRQFSNSRSEMNVSTLELGDSALYLCASSGSGQGSGELFFGEGSRLTVL.

A note on this clone: No conserved phenylalanine or tryptophan is present at the end of the CDR3, so a read error is the likely explanation. This sequence joins TRBV29-1 and TRBJ1-1; possibly TRBD1 for D (6 bases). This CDR3 contains 15 residues. Trimming took 7 bases from V and 2 from J, leaving 20 bases between them. In germline, CDR1 is SQVTM, CDR2 ANQGSEA. The CDR3 region has the DNA TGCAGCGCGTCGCTACATGGGGGGGCTAACACTGAAGCTTTCCTT. It encodes CSASLHGGANTEAFL.

The chain couples TRBV7-9 to TRBJ1-2, with D perhaps matching TRBD1 (6 bases). Per germline, CDR1 SEHNR and CDR2 FQNEAQ (reference sequence). Trimming cost V 1 base and J 8 bases, with 17 bases left between them. This CDR3 comprises 15 residues. The chain's CDR3 is CASSLGQGNAGGYTF. The CDR3, as DNA: TGTGCCAGCAGCTTAGGTCAGGGGAACGCCGGGGGCTACACCTTC.

The chain uses TRBV19 and TRBJ2-2; D may be TRBD1 (6 bases). This CDR3 comprises 17 residues. V lost 3 bases, J lost 2 bases, and 16 bases lay in between. The V gene's germline CDR1 is LNHDA and CDR2 SQIVND (reference sequence). For the CDR3, the DNA is TGTGCCAGTAGTATTGGGTGGGGGCCACTCAACACCGGGGAGCTGTTTTTT. Its translation: CASSIGWGPLNTGELFF. Full variable domain (outside the CDR3, taken from reference TRBV19 and TRBJ2-2): DGGITQSPKYLFRKEGQNVTLSCEQNLNHDAMYWYRQDPGQGLRLIYYSQIVNDFQKGDIAEGYSVSREKKESFPLTVTSAQKNPTAFYLCASSIGWGPLNTGELFFGEGSRLTVL.